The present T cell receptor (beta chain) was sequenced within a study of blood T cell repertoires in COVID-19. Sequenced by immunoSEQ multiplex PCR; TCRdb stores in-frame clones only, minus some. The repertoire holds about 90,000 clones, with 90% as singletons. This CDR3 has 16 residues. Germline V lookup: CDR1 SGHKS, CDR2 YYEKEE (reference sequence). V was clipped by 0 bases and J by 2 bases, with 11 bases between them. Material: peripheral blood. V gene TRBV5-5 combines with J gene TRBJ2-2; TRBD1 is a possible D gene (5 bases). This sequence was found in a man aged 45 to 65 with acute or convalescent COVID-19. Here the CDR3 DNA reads TGTGCCAGCAGCTTGGGTCAGGGCTTTAACACCGGGGAGCTGTTTTTT. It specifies CASSLGQGFNTGELFF.